The rows below give T cell receptor beta chains drawn from one sample of a study of blood T cell repertoires in COVID-19. Measured with immunoSEQ multiplex PCR; TCRdb has only the in-frame clones, and not every one. This sample carries some 150,000 clones, around 89% of them seen once, and the ten largest clones take around 15%. The sequencing input was peripheral blood. All receptors derive from a woman in her thirties or forties with acute or convalescent COVID-19. CDR3s include the opening cysteine and the closing phenylalanine or tryptophan. D genes are given only for firm matches. Rows give clone size only sometimes, using once, few, many, or a class for an expanded clone.

v_call	clone_size	d_call	j_call	cdr3_aa	cdr3_nt
TRBV19	-	-	TRBJ1-5	CASQTSGGANQPQHF	TGTGCCAGCCAAACCTCCGGGGGTGCGAATCAGCCCCAGCATTTT
TRBV6-5	-	TRBD1	TRBJ2-1	CASSSTGGSLGKQFF	TGTGCCAGCAGTTCGACAGGGGGCTCCCTTGGAAAGCAGTTCTTC
TRBV11-2	-	TRBD1	TRBJ1-3	CASRSPGQDFSGNTIYF	TGTGCCAGCAGGTCACCGGGACAGGACTTCTCTGGAAACACCATATATTTT
TRBV9	-	TRBD1	TRBJ1-2	CASSTRQGSGYTF	TGTGCCAGCAGCACACGACAGGGTAGTGGCTACACCTTC
TRBV3-1/TRBV3-2	once	TRBD1	TRBJ2-7	CASSPGGLGSYEQYF	TGTGCCAGCAGCCCAGGGGGCCTGGGCTCCTACGAGCAGTACTTC
TRBV5-5	once	TRBD1	TRBJ2-7	CASSLQTGGNYEQYF	TGTGCCAGCAGCCTTCAGACAGGGGGAAACTACGAGCAGTACTTC
TRBV28	few	-	TRBJ1-2	CASSFGGVRASYTF	TGTGCCAGCAGTTTTGGGGGCGTCAGGGCTAGCTACACCTTC
TRBV3-1/TRBV3-2	-	-	TRBJ1-5	CASSQGTFQPQHF	TGTGCCAGCAGCCAAGGGACTTTTCAGCCCCAGCATTTT
TRBV19	-	TRBD1	TRBJ2-7	CASTDHTRQGAEQYF	TGTGCCAGTACGGACCACACAAGACAGGGAGCCGAGCAGTACTTC
TRBV7-3	-	TRBD2	TRBJ2-3	CASSPFVPSGVTDTQYF	TGTGCCAGCAGCCCCTTTGTCCCTAGCGGGGTCACAGATACGCAGTATTTT